This T cell receptor beta chain was obtained from a study of OX40 agonist ivuxolimab in advanced cancers. The overall study: Enrollees could have had prior anti-PD-1, anti-PD-L1 or anti-CTLA-4 therapy, which approximately 38% had received. Study-level findings and limits: Expanded peripheral T-cell antigen specificity went undetermined.

V gave up 7 bases and J gave up 3 bases; unmatched junction bases: 6. This CDR3 is 13 amino acids long. CDR1 SNHLY and CDR2 FYNNEI come from the germline V gene. Remarks on this clone: Antigen unknown.

Assay: immunoSEQ multiplex PCR; the TCRdb copy retains only in-frame clones and omits some. This sample has some 25,000 clones, with 73% found just once. The chain is built from TRBV2 and TRBJ2-7; 7 bases line up with TRBD1. The TCR comes from an adult with an advanced solid tumor such as melanoma, head and neck, liver or kidney cancer. Sample: CD4+ or CD8+ T cells sorted from blood, taken in a trial of the OX40 agonist ivuxolimab. CDR3: CASTQGLLYEQYF. For the CDR3, the DNA is TGTGCCAGCACACAGGGGCTGCTCTACGAGCAGTACTTC. Variable domain in full (rest from reference TRBV2 and TRBJ2-7): EPEVTQTPSHQVTQMGQEVILRCVPISNHLYFYWYRQILGQKVEFLVSFYNNEISEKSEIFDDQFSVERPDGSNFTLKIRSTKLEDSAMYFCASTQGLLYEQYFGPGTRLTVT.